The rows below give T cell receptor beta chains drawn from one sample of a study of CD8 T cells in ankylosing spondylitis. From the 5' RACE reads, TCRdb called clonotypes with MiXCR, one entry per CDR3 protein. The top ten clones hold 1% of a sample with around 430,000 distinct CDR3 sequences, roughly 17% of them seen once. Sequencing was carried out using blood, either unsorted or a sorted T cell fraction (not recorded which). The source is a male donor with ankylosing spondylitis. The CDR3 runs from the conserved cysteine through the conserved F or W. D genes are given only for firm matches. Expanded clones are given a class, and other clones once, few, many or no size at all.

CDR3	DNA	J	D	V	size
CASSWGKSSYNEQFF	TGTGCCAGCAGCTGGGGCAAGAGCTCCTACAATGAGCAGTTCTTC	TRBJ2-1	-	TRBV5-6	-
CASSQDQGEAQPQHF	TGCGCCAGCAGCCAAGATCAGGGTGAAGCTCAGCCCCAGCATTTT	TRBJ1-5	-	TRBV4-1	few
CASKGPTEAFF	TGTGCCAGCAAGGGCCCCACTGAAGCTTTCTTT	TRBJ1-1	-	TRBV2	few
CSARVKGGNTEAFF	TGCAGTGCTAGAGTTAAGGGGGGGAACACTGAAGCTTTCTTT	TRBJ1-1	-	TRBV20-1	-
CSARDLLAELYNEQFF	TGCAGTGCTAGAGACTTACTAGCGGAGCTATACAATGAGCAGTTCTTC	TRBJ2-1	TRBD2	TRBV20-1	-
CASSYSATAYEQFF	TGTGCCAGCAGTTACTCCGCGACCGCCTATGAGCAGTTCTTC	TRBJ2-1	-	TRBV6-5	many
CSVAGTSGKGYEQYF	TGCAGCGTCGCCGGGACTAGCGGGAAGGGCTACGAGCAGTACTTC	TRBJ2-7	TRBD2	TRBV29-1	-
CASSLAVDRNTEAFF	TGCGCCAGCAGCTTGGCGGTGGACAGGAACACTGAAGCTTTCTTT	TRBJ1-1	-	TRBV5-1	many
CASSFLDRGHNSPLHF	TGTGCCAGCAGCTTCCTAGACAGGGGGCATAATTCACCCCTCCACTTT	TRBJ1-6	TRBD1	TRBV7-2	many
CASSLYPGRTANYGYTF	TGTGCCAGCAGTTTATACCCCGGACGCACAGCTAACTATGGCTACACCTTC	TRBJ1-2	-	TRBV12-3/TRBV12-4	-
CASSLVQGVGKNIQYF	TGTGCCAGCAGCTTAGTACAGGGAGTGGGCAAAAACATTCAGTACTTC	TRBJ2-4	-	TRBV7-2	few
CSALKGGNEKLFF	TGCAGCGCCTTGAAGGGGGGAAATGAAAAACTGTTTTTT	TRBJ1-4	-	TRBV29-1	-
CASSQDSGEGHREQFF	TGTGCCAGCAGCCAAGATTCGGGGGAGGGCCATAGGGAGCAGTTCTTC	TRBJ2-1	TRBD2	TRBV4-2	many
CAISDSSYNEQFF	TGTGCCATCTCCGACAGCTCCTACAATGAGCAGTTCTTC	TRBJ2-1	-	TRBV10-3	-
CASRGGRAGANVLTF	TGTGCCAGCAGGGGTGGCAGGGCTGGGGCCAACGTCCTGACTTTC	TRBJ2-6	-	TRBV7-3	-
CASSPRGTLRNEQYF	TGTGCCAGCAGTCCCCGGGGAACCCTCCGGAACGAGCAGTACTTC	TRBJ2-7	-	TRBV6-2/TRBV6-3	-
CASSLEGANVLTF	TGTGCCAGCAGTTTGGAGGGGGCCAACGTCCTGACTTTC	TRBJ2-6	-	TRBV12-3/TRBV12-4	-
CASSAHRGGETQYF	TGTGCCAGCAGTGCCCACAGGGGAGGGGAGACCCAGTACTTC	TRBJ2-5	-	TRBV25-1	few
CASSALAGGTDTQYF	TGTGCCAGCAGCGCTTTGGCGGGGGGAACAGATACGCAGTATTTT	TRBJ2-3	TRBD2	TRBV9	-
CSAARIGGRSGELFF	TGCAGTGCCGCCCGGATTGGGGGCAGATCCGGGGAGCTGTTTTTT	TRBJ2-2	-	TRBV20-1	-
CASSSLAGGDNEQFF	TGTGCCAGCAGTAGTTTAGCGGGGGGAGACAATGAGCAGTTCTTC	TRBJ2-1	TRBD2	TRBV6-1	-
CASSFFVKQRNTEAFF	TGCGCCAGCAGCTTCTTTGTTAAACAGCGGAACACTGAAGCTTTCTTT	TRBJ1-1	-	TRBV5-1	-
CASSSYRGRGYNEQFF	TGTGCCAGCAGCTCGTACAGGGGGCGAGGATACAATGAGCAGTTCTTC	TRBJ2-1	TRBD1	TRBV11-2	few
CASSLQAGVNEQYF	TGCGCCAGCAGCTTGCAAGCGGGGGTCAACGAGCAGTACTTC	TRBJ2-7	TRBD2	TRBV5-1	-
CASSFEGGRNYEQYF	TGTGCCAGCAGCTTTGAAGGGGGGAGAAACTACGAGCAGTACTTC	TRBJ2-7	-	TRBV5-6	few
CASTISGGSQETQYF	TGCGCCAGCACTATTAGCGGGGGGTCCCAAGAGACCCAGTACTTC	TRBJ2-5	TRBD2	TRBV5-1	many
CASSDGTADTQYF	TGTGCCAGCTCAGACGGGACGGCAGATACGCAGTATTTT	TRBJ2-3	-	TRBV18	-
CASSQESALGYGYTF	TGTGCCAGCAGCCAAGAGTCAGCTTTAGGCTATGGCTACACCTTC	TRBJ1-2	-	TRBV7-3	few
CASSYSMQGHETQYF	TGTGCCAGCAGTTACTCGATGCAGGGGCATGAGACCCAGTACTTC	TRBJ2-5	-	TRBV6-5	few
CASSQDQRGSSYNEQFF	TGTGCCAGCAGCCAAGATCAGCGAGGCAGCTCCTACAATGAGCAGTTCTTC	TRBJ2-1	-	TRBV4-2	many
CSAPGPTNTGELFF	TGCAGCGCCCCGGGTCCTACGAACACCGGGGAGCTGTTTTTT	TRBJ2-2	-	TRBV29-1	many
CASSLGGGRETQYF	TGCGCCAGCAGCTTGGGAGGGGGCCGAGAGACCCAGTACTTC	TRBJ2-5	TRBD1	TRBV5-1	few
CASSPLDRGGDQPQHF	TGCGCCAGCAGCCCCCTTGACCGGGGGGGGGATCAGCCCCAGCATTTT	TRBJ1-5	-	TRBV4-1	few
CASRKGHDFSETQYF	TGCGCCAGCCGAAAGGGACATGACTTTAGTGAGACCCAGTACTTC	TRBJ2-5	-	TRBV10-2	few
CAISESSLKAGTGWNGYTF	TGTGCCATCAGTGAGTCCTCACTTAAGGCCGGGACAGGGTGGAATGGCTACACCTTC	TRBJ1-2	TRBD1	TRBV10-3	-
CASSSAVSPLHF	TGTGCCAGCAGCTCGGCGGTTTCACCCCTCCACTTT	TRBJ1-6	-	TRBV12-3/TRBV12-4	few
CASSFRRERGQPQHF	TGTGCCAGCAGTTTTAGGAGGGAAAGAGGACAGCCCCAGCATTTT	TRBJ1-5	-	TRBV28	few
CASSSPPGANVLTF	TGTGCCAGCAGCTCACCTCCGGGGGCCAACGTCCTGACTTTC	TRBJ2-6	-	TRBV7-2	many
CSAREQGTGISSPLHF	TGCAGTGCTAGAGAGCAGGGTACAGGGATCTCATCACCCCTCCACTTT	TRBJ1-6	-	TRBV20-1	-
CASSPRSGTSSYEQYF	TGCGCCAGCAGCCCGCGTAGCGGAACCAGCTCCTACGAGCAGTACTTC	TRBJ2-7	-	TRBV5-1	-